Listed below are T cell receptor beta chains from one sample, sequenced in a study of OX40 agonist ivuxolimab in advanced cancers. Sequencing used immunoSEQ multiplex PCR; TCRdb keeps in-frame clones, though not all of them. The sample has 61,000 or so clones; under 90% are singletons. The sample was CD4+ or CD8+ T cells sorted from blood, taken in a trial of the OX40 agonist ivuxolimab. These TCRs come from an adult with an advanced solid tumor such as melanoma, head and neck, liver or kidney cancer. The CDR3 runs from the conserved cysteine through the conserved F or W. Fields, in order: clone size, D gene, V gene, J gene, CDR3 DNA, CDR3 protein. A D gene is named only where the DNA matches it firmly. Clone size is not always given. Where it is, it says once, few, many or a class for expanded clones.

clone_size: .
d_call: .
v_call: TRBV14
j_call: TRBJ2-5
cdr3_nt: TGTGCCAGCAGCCATTCGGAGACCCAGTACTTC
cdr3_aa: CASSHSETQYF

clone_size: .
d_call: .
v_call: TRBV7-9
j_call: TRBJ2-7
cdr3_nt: TGTGCCAGCAGCATGACAGTCTCCTACGAGCAGTACTTC
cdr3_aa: CASSMTVSYEQYF

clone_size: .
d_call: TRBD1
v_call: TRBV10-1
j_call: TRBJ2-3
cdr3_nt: TGCGCCAGCAGTGGCACGACAGGGGGAGATACGCAGTATTTT
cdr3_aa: CASSGTTGGDTQYF

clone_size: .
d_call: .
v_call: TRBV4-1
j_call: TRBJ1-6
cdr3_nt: TGTGCCAGCAGCGAGTCGCAGGGGAATAATTCACCCCTCCACTTT
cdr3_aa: CASSESQGNNSPLHF

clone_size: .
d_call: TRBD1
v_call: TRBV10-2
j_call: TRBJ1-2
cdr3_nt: TGCGCCAGCGTAAGGACCGGGACAGGGATGGGCTACACCTTC
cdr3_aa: CASVRTGTGMGYTF

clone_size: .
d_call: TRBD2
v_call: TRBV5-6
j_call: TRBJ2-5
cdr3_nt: TGTGCCAGCAGCGGGACTAGCGGGGGGGCTTGGGAGACCCAGTACTTC
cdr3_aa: CASSGTSGGAWETQYF

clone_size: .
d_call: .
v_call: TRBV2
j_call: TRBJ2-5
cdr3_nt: TGTGCCAGCAGACAGCAAGAGACCCAGTACTTC
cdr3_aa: CASRQQETQYF

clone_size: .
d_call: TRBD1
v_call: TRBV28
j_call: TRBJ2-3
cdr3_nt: TGTGCCAGCAGTTTTCCGGACAGGGCCACAGATACGCAGTATTTT
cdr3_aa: CASSFPDRATDTQYF

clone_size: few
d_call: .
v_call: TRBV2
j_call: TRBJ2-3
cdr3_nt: TGTGCCAGCAGTGAATCGGCTGGCACGCAGTATTTT
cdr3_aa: CASSESAGTQYF

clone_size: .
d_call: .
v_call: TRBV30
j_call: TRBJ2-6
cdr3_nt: TGTGCCTGGAGTGGGAGCTCTGGGGCCAACGTCCTGACTTTC
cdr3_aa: CAWSGSSGANVLTF

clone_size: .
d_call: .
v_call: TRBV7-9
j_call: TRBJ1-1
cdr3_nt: TGTGCCAGCAGCTTGGGGGCGAGGAACACTGAAGCTTTCTTT
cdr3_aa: CASSLGARNTEAFF

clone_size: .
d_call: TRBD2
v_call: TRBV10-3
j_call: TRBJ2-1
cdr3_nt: TGTGCCATCACCGAGACTAGCGGGAGAGGGAATGAGCAGTTCTTC
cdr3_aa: CAITETSGRGNEQFF

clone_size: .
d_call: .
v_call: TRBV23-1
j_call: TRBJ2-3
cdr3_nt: TGCGCCAGCAGTCAATCGTATACAGAACCAGATACGCAGTATTTT
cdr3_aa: CASSQSYTEPDTQYF

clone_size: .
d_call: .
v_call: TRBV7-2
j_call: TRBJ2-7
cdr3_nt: TGTGCCAGCAGCTTAGGGCCCGAGAGGGACGAGCAGTACTTC
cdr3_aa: CASSLGPERDEQYF

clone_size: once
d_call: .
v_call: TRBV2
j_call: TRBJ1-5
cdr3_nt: TGTGCCAGCAGTGAAAGAGAAGGGTATCAGCCCCAGCATTTT
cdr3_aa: CASSEREGYQPQHF

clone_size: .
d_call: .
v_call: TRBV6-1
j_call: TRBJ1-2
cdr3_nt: TGTGCCAGCACGCCGGCAGGGGAAGGCTACACCTTC
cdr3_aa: CASTPAGEGYTF

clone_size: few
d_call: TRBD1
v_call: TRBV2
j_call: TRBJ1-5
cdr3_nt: TGTGCCACCACAGGGGGATCTCAGCCCCAGCATTTT
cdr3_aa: CATTGGSQPQHF